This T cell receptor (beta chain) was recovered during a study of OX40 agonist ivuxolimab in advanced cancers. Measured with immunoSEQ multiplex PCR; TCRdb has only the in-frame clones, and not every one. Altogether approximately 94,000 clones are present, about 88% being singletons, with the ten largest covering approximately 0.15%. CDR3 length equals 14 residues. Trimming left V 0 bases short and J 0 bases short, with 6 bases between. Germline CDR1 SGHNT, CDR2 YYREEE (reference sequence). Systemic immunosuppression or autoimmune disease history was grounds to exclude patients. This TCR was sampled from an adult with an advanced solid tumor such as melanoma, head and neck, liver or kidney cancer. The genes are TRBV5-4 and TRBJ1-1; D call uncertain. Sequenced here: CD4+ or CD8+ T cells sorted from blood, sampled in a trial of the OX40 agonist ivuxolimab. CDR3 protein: CASSLVSVNTEAFF. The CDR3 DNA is TGTGCCAGCAGCTTGGTATCGGTGAACACTGAAGCTTTCTTT.